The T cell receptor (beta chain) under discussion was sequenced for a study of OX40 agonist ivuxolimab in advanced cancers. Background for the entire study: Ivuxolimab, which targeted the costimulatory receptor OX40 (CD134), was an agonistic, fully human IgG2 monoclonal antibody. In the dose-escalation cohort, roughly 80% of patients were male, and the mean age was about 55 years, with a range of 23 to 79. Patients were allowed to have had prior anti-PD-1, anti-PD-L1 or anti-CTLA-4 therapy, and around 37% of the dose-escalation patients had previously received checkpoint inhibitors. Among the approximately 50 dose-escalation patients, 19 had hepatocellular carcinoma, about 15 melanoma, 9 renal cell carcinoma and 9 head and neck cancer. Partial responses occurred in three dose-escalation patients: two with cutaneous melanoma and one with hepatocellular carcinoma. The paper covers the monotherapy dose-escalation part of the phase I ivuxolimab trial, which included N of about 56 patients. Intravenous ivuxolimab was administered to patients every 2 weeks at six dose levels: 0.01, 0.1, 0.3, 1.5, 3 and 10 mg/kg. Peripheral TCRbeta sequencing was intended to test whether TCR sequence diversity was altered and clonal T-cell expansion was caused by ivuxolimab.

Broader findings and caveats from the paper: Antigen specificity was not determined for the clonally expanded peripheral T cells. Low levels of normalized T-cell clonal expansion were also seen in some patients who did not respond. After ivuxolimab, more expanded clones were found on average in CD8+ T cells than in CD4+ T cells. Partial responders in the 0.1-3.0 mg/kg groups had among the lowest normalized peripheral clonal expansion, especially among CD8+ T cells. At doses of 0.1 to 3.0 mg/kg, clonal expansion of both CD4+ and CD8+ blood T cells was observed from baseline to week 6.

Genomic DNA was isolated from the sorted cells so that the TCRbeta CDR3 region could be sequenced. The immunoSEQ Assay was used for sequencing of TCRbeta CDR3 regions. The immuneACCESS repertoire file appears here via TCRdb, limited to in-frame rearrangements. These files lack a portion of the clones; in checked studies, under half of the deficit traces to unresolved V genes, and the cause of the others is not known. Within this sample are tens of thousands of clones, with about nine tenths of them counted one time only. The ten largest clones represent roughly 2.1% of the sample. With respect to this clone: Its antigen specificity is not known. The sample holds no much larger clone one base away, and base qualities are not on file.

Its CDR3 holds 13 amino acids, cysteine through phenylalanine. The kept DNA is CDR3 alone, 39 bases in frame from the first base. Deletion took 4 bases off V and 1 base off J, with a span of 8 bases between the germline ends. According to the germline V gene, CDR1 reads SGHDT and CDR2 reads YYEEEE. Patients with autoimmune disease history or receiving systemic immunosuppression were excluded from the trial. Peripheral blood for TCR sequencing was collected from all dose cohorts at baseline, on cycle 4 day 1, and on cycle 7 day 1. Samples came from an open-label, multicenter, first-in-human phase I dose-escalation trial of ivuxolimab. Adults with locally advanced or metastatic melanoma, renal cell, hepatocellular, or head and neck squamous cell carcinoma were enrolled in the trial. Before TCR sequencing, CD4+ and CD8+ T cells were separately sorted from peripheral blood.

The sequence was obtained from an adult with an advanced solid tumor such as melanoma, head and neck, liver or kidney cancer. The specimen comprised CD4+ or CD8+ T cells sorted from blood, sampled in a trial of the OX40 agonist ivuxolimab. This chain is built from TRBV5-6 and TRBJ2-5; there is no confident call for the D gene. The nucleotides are TGTGCCAGCAGCCCCACGCTCCAAGAGACCCAGTACTTC. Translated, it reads CASSPTLQETQYF.